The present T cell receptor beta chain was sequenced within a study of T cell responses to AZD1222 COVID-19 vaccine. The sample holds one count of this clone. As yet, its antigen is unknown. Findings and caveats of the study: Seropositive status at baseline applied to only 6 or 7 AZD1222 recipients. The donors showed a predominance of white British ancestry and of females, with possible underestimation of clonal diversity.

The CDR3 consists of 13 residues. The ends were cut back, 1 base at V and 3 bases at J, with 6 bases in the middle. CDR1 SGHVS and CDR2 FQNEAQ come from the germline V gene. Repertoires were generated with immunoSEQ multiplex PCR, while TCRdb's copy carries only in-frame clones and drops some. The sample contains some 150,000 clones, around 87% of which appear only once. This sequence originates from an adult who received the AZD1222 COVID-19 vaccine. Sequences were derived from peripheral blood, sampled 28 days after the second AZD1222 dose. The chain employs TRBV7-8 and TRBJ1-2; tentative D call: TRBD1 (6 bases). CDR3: CASSLGTDYGYTF. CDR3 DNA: TGTGCCAGCAGCTTAGGGACAGACTATGGCTACACCTTC.